This T cell receptor beta chain is from a study of PD-1 blockade in classical Hodgkin lymphoma. The CDR3 spans 15 residues. Looked up from germline, CDR1 is SEHNR and CDR2 is FQNEAQ (reference sequence). V shed 5 bases and J 4 bases; nucleotides not matched to a gene: 9. The count of this clone is one. Its antigen is not known. Whole-study findings and limits: It was among complete responders that baseline diversity resembled that of newly diagnosed patients. Sources of repertoire differences remain undefined, possibly disease activity or prior therapy.

Regarding time point: cycle 4 day 1 (C4D1), after more than five weeks of nivolumab. Each patient's relapse followed autologous stem cell transplantation, and brentuximab vedotin exposure varied. Sequenced by immunoSEQ multiplex PCR; TCRdb stores in-frame clones only, minus some. Here the sample spans some 100,000 clones, 90% to 95% being singletons. This chain connects TRBV7-9 to TRBJ1-1, with 8 bases identical to TRBD1. The TCR was taken from a human donor with classical Hodgkin lymphoma. Material: peripheral blood mononuclear cells (PBMCs), obtained before the fourth cycle of nivolumab. Here the CDR3 reads CASSPPDRVGTEAFF. CDR3 bases: TGTGCCAGCAGCCCACCGGACAGGGTCGGCACTGAAGCTTTCTTT.